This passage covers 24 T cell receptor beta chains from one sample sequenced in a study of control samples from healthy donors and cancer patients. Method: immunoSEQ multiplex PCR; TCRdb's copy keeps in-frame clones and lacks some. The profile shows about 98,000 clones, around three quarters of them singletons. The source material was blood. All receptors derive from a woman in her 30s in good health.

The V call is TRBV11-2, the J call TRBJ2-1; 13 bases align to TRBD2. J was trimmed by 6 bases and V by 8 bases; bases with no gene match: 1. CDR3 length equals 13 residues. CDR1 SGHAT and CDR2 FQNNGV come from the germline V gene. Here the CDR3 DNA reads TGTGCCAGCCGGACTAGCGGGGGCAATGAGCAGTTCTTC. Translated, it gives CASRTSGGNEQFF.

CDR3 loop: CAWREQLSGGYTF. As DNA, the CDR3 is TGTGCCTGGAGGGAACAGCTATCGGGGGGCTACACCTTC. V usage is TRBV30 and J usage is TRBJ1-2, with D unclear. The CDR3 runs to 13 residues. V was clipped by 3 bases and J by 8 bases, with 16 bases between them. Germline CDR1 and CDR2: GTSNPN and SVGIG (reference sequence).

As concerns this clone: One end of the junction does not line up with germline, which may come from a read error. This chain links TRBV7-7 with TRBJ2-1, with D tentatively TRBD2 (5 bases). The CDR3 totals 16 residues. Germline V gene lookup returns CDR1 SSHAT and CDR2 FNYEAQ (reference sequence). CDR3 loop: CASSRAPSFGESEQFF. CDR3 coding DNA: TGTGCTAGCAGCCGAGCCCCGTCCTTTGGGGAGAGTGAGCAGTTCTTC.

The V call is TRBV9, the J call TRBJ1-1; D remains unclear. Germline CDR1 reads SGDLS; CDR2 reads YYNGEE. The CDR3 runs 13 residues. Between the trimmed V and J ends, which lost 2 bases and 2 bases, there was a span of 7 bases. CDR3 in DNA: TGTGCCAGCAGCGTGTCCCAAAACACTGAAGCTTTCTTT. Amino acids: CASSVSQNTEAFF.

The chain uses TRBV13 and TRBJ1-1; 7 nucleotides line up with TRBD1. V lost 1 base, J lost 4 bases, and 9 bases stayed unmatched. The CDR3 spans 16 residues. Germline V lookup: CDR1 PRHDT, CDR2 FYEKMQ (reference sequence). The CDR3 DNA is TGTGCCAGCAGCTTAGCCCCAAGACAGGGAGGCACTGAAGCTTTCTTT. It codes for CASSLAPRQGGTEAFF.

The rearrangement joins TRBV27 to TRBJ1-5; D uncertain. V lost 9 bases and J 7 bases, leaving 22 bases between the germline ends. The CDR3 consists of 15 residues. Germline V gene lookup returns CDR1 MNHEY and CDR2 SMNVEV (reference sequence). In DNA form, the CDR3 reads TGTGCCAGAAATCCCCTCGCGAGGGTTGGGCAGCCCCAGCATTTT. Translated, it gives CARNPLARVGQPQHF.

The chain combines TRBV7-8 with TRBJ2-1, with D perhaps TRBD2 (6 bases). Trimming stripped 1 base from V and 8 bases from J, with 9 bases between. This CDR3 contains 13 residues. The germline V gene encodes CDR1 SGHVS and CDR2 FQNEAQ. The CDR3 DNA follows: TGTGCCAGCAGCTTAGTCTCGGGGGATGAGCAGTTCTTC. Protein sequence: CASSLVSGDEQFF.

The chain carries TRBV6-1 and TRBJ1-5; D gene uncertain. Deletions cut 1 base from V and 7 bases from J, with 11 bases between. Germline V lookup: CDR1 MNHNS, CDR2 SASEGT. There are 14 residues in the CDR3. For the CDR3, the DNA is TGTGCCAGCAGTGAAGGGGGAGTTTTCCAGCCCCAGCATTTT. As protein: CASSEGGVFQPQHF.

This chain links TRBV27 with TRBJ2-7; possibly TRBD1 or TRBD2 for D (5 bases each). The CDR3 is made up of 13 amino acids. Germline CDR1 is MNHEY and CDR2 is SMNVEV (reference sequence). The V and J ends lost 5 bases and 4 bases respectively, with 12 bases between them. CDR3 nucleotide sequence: TGTGCCAGCAGTCGGGGACGTAGGTACGAGCAGTACTTC. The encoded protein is CASSRGRRYEQYF.

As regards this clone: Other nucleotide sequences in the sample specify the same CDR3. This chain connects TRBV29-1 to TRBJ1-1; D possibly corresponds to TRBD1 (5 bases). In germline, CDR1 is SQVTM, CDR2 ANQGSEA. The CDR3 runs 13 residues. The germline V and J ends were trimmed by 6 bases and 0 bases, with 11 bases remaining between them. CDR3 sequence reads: CSVAGRLNTEAFF. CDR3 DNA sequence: TGCAGCGTGGCGGGACGGCTGAACACTGAAGCTTTCTTT.

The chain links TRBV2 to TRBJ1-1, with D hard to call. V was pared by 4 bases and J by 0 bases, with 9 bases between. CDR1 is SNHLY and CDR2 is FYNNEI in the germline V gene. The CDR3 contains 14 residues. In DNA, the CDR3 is TGTGCCAGCAGTGTCGGCAATATGAACACTGAAGCTTTCTTT. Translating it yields CASSVGNMNTEAFF. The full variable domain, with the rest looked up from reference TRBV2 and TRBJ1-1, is EPEVTQTPSHQVTQMGQEVILRCVPISNHLYFYWYRQILGQKVEFLVSFYNNEISEKSEIFDDQFSVERPDGSNFTLKIRSTKLEDSAMYFCASSVGNMNTEAFFGQGTRLTVV.

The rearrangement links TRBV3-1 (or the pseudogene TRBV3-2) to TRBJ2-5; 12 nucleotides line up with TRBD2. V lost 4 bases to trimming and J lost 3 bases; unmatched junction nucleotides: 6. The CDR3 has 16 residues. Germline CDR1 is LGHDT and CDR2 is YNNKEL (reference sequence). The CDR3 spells CASSPGLAGTEETQYF. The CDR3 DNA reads TGTGCCAGCAGCCCCGGACTAGCGGGGACCGAAGAGACCCAGTACTTC.

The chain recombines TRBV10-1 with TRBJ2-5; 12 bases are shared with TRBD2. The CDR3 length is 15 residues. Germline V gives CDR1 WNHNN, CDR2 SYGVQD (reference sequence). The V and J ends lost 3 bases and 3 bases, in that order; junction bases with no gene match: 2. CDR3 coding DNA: TGCGCCAGCAGTGATAGGACTAGCGGGAAAGAGACCCAGTACTTC. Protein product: CASSDRTSGKETQYF.

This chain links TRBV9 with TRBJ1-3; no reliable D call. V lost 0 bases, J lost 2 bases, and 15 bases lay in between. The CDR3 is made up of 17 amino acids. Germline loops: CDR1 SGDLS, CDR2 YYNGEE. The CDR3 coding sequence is TGTGCCAGCAGCGTAGCAGGCTCCGGAGGGCCTGGAAACACCATATATTTT. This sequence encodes CASSVAGSGGPGNTIYF.

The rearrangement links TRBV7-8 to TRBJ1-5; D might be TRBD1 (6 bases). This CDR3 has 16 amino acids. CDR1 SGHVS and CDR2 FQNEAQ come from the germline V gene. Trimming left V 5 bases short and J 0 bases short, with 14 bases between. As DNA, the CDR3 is TGTGCCAGCAGCATTGGGACACCTTATAGCAATCAGCCCCAGCATTTT. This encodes CASSIGTPYSNQPQHF.

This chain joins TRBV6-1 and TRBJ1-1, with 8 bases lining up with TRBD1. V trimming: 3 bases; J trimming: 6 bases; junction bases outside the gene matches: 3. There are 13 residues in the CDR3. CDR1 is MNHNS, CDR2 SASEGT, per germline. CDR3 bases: TGTGCCAGCAGTGACAGGGGGCCTGCTGAAGCTTTCTTT. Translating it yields CASSDRGPAEAFF.

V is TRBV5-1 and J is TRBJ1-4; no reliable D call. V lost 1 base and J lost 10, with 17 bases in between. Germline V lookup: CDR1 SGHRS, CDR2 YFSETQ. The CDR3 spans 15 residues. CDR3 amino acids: CASSLYGEALAKLFF. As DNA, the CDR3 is TGCGCCAGCAGCTTGTACGGGGAGGCGCTGGCAAAACTGTTTTTT.

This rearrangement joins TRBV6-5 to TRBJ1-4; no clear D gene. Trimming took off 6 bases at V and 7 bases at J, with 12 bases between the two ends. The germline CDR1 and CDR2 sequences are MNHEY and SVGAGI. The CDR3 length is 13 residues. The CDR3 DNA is TGTGCCAGCAGCACAGCACGGAGTGAAAAACTGTTTTTT. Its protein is CASSTARSEKLFF.

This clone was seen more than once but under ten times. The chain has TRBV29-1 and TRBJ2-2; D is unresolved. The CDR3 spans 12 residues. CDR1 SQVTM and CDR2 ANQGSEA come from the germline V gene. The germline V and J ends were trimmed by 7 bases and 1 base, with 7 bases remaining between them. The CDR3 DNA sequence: TGCAGCGGCGGACGGAACACCGGGGAGCTGTTTTTT. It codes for CSGGRNTGELFF.

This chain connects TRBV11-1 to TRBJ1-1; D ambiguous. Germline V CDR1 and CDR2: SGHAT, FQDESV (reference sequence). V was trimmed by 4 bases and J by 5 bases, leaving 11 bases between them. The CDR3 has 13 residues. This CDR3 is CASSYGRQTEAFF. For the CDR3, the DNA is TGTGCCAGCAGCTACGGACGGCAGACTGAAGCTTTCTTT.

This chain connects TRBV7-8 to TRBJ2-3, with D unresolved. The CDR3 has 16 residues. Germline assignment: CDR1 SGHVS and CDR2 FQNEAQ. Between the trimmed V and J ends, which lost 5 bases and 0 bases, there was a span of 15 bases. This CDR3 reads CASSPLARASTDTQYF. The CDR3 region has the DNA TGTGCCAGCAGCCCCCTTGCCCGAGCAAGCACAGATACGCAGTATTTT.

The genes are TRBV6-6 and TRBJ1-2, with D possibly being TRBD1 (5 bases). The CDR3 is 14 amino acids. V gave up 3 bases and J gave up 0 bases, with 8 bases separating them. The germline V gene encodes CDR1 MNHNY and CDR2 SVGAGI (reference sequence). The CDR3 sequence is CASSYQGTNYGYTF. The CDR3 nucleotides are TGTGCCAGCAGTTATCAGGGAACTAACTATGGCTACACCTTC.

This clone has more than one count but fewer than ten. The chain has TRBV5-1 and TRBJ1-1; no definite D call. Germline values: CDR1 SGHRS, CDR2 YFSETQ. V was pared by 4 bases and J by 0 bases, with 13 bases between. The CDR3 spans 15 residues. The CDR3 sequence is CASSPGAPVNTEAFF. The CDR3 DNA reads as TGCGCCAGCAGCCCGGGAGCCCCGGTGAACACTGAAGCTTTCTTT.

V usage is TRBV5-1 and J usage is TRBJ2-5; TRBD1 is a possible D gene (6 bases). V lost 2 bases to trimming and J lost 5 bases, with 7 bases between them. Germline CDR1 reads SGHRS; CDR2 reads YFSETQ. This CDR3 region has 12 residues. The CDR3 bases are TGCGCCAGCAGCTTTCAGGGGGAGACCCAGTACTTC. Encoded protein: CASSFQGETQYF.